Shown below are 8 T cell receptor beta chains from a single sample sequenced in a study of blood T cell repertoires in COVID-19. Some clones are missing from TCRdb's copy, which holds only in-frame ones; the method was immunoSEQ multiplex PCR. The top ten hold 0.9% of the sample, which has under 110,000 clones, about two thirds seen once. What was sequenced was peripheral blood. Receptor source: a human donor with acute or convalescent COVID-19. The donor label of this sample is uncertain.

V and J are TRBV14 and TRBJ2-3; TRBD2 might be the D (6 bases). Germline lookup yields CDR1 SGHDN and CDR2 FVKESK. The CDR3 runs to 16 residues. The V and J ends lost 0 bases and 1 base respectively, with 11 bases between them. CDR3 sequence (DNA): TGTGCCAGCAGCCAAGATCACGGCGGGGGCACAGATACGCAGTATTTT. It translates to CASSQDHGGGTDTQYF. Full variable domain (rest looked up from reference TRBV14 and TRBJ2-3): EAGVTQFPSHSVIEKGQTVTLRCDPISGHDNLYWYRRVMGKEIKFLLHFVKESKQDESGMPNNRFLAERTGGTYSTLKVQPAELEDSGVYFCASSQDHGGGTDTQYFGPGTRLTVL.

The CDR3 loop is CASSSSPGSYEQYF. The CDR3 DNA reads TGTGCCAGCAGCTCCTCTCCAGGGTCCTACGAGCAGTACTTC. V is TRBV7-8 and J is TRBJ2-7; D is perhaps TRBD1 (5 bases). CDR1 SGHVS and CDR2 FQNEAQ come from the germline V gene. There are 14 residues in the CDR3. Deletions cut 4 bases from V and 1 base from J, with 11 bases between.

This clone was seen a single time. The chain uses TRBV5-1 and TRBJ1-1; no definite D call. The CDR3 contains 17 residues. Germline V gives CDR1 SGHRS, CDR2 YFSETQ. V was clipped by 1 base and J by 1 base, with 17 bases between them. DNA of the CDR3: TGCGCCAGCAGCTTGTCGCAGACCTCAGGCTCGAACACTGAAGCTTTCTTT. This sequence encodes CASSLSQTSGSNTEAFF.

This CDR3 is CASSTNRGPATNEKLFF. In nucleotides, the CDR3 is TGTGCCAGTAGTACTAACAGGGGGCCAGCAACTAATGAAAAACTGTTTTTT. The chain links TRBV19 to TRBJ1-4, with 9 bases aligning to TRBD1. The CDR3 sequence is 17 residues long. Germline V gives CDR1 LNHDA, CDR2 SQIVND (reference sequence). The junction had 6 bases not matched to a gene; V was cut back by 4 bases and J by 0 bases.

The chain links TRBV7-8 to TRBJ2-1, with 10 bases fitting TRBD2. V gave up 3 bases and J gave up 5 bases; unmatched junction bases: 4. This CDR3 has 15 amino acids. CDR1 SGHVS and CDR2 FQNEAQ come from the germline V gene. This CDR3 reads CASSFRTSGNNEQFF. The CDR3, as DNA: TGTGCCAGCAGCTTTAGGACTAGCGGAAACAATGAGCAGTTCTTC.

The rearrangement links TRBV7-9 to TRBJ1-2; D gene unclear. This CDR3 region has 13 residues. Trimming pared 6 bases from V and 4 bases from J, leaving 12 bases between. Germline CDR1 SEHNR, CDR2 FQNEAQ (reference sequence). The CDR3 DNA reads as TGTGCCAGCAGTCCTCCTATCCTCTATGGCTACACCTTC. Its translation is CASSPPILYGYTF.

The genes are TRBV3-1 (or the pseudogene TRBV3-2) and TRBJ2-5; a possible D gene is TRBD1 (8 bases). Per germline, CDR1 LGHDT and CDR2 YNNKEL (reference sequence). Trimming stripped 3 bases from V and 4 bases from J, with 15 bases between. The CDR3 totals 15 residues. The CDR3 DNA sequence: TGTGCCAGCAGCCACCCGACAGGGGAGGGAGAGACCCAGTACTTC. Amino acid sequence: CASSHPTGEGETQYF.

The chain has TRBV6-5 and TRBJ1-6; the D is unclear. CDR1 is MNHEY, CDR2 SVGAGI, per germline. Trimming shortened V by 0 bases and J by 7 bases, and 4 bases separated the two germline ends. The CDR3 has 13 residues. The CDR3 reads CASSYSQNSPLHF. As DNA, the CDR3 is TGTGCCAGCAGTTACTCGCAGAATTCACCCCTCCACTTT.